Reported below is one T cell receptor (beta chain). Germline loops: CDR1 SGHRS, CDR2 YFSETQ. The CDR3 sequence is 14 residues long. Trimming pared 2 bases from V and 6 bases from J, leaving 15 bases between. These data originate in a study of blood T cell repertoires in COVID-19. For the study at large: COVID-19 samples, acute and convalescent, were from the United States, Italy and Spain. PBMCs, B-cell-depleted T cells, or T cells provided the cDNA or gDNA that made up the material.

Enrolled through a virtual design, the participants were between about 18 and 89 years of age and came from roughly 22 US areas. Data came from immunoSEQ multiplex PCR; TCRdb stores just in-frame clones and leaves some out. The sample records over 200,000 clones, approximately 89% being singletons. Material: PBMCs or T cells enriched from blood (not recorded which). The source of this sequence is a woman aged 25 to 45 who had been exposed to COVID-19. The J gene is TRBJ2-7, the V gene TRBV5-1; a possible D gene is TRBD1 (6 bases). CDR3 in amino acids: CASSFGGQRGEQYF. CDR3 DNA: TGCGCCAGCAGCTTTGGAGGACAGCGAGGCGAGCAGTACTTC.